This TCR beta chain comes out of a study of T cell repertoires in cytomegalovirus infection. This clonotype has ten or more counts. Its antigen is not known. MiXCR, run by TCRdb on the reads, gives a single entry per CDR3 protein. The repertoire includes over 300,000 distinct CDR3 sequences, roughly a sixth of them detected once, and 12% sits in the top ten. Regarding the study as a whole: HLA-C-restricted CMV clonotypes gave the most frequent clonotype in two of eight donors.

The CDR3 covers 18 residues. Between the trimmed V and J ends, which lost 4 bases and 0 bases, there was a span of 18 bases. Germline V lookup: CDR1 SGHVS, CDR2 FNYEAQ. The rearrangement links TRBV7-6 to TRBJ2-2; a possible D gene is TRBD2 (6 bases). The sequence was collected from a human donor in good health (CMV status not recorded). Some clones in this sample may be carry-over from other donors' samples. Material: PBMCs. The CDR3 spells CASSWRDLKLTNTGELFF. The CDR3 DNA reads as TGTGCCAGCAGCTGGAGGGACCTCAAGTTGACGAACACCGGGGAGCTGTTTTTT.